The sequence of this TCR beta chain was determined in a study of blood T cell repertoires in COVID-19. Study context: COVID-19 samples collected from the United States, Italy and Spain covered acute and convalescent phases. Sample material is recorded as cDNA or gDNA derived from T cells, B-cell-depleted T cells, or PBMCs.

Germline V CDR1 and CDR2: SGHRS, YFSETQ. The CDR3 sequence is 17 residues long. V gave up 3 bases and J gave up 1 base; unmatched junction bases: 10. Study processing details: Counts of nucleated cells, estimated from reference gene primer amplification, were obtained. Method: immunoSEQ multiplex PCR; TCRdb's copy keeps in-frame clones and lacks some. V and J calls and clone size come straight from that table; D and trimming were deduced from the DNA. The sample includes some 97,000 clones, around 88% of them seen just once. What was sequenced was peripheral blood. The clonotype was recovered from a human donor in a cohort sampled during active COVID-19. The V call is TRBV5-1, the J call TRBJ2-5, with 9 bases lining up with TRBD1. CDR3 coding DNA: TGCGCCAGCAGCTATCCTTCTACGGGACAGGGCCAAGAGACCCAGTACTTC. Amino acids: CASSYPSTGQGQETQYF.